This entry lists 5 T cell receptor beta chains sequenced from one sample in a study of blood T cells in healthy people across ages. Sample-barcoded 5' priming and a J-beta primer mix drove a second PCR of 7 to 11 cycles. TCRdb called the 5' RACE reads again in MiXCR, with one record for every CDR3 protein. The repertoire includes about 800,000 distinct CDR3 sequences, about 25% of them detected once, and 3.7% sits in the top ten. These data are also associated with another study on T cells of mothers and their children.

The sample was blood. Source of these receptors: a boy between 10 and 17 years old in good health.

This clonotype was found once. The chain joins TRBV7-9 to TRBJ2-2; TRBD1 agrees at 9 bases. The CDR3 is 15 residues long. CDR1 is SEHNR and CDR2 is FQNEAQ in the germline V gene (reference sequence). V was pared by 7 bases and J by 7 bases, with 10 bases of the junction left unmatched. CDR3 nucleotides: TGTGCCAGCAACCCGGACAGGGGCTGGAGCGGGGAGCTGTTTTTT. Translated: CASNPDRGWSGELFF.

This clonotype was counted a few times. The V gene is TRBV29-1, the J gene TRBJ2-1; TRBD1 matches 8 bases. CDR1 is SQVTM, CDR2 ANQGSEA, per germline. This CDR3 region has 12 residues. The ends lost 4 bases at V and 12 bases at J; junction bases unmatched: 8. CDR3 region: CSVVGQVIGQFF. The CDR3 DNA follows: TGCAGCGTTGTGGGACAGGTGATCGGGCAGTTCTTC.

V usage is TRBV12-3 or TRBV12-4 and J usage is TRBJ1-6; D gene ambiguous. The CDR3 extends over 14 amino acids. V lost 4 bases, J lost 9 bases, and 13 bases lay in between. CDR3 residues: CASSSLEMSSPLHF. The CDR3, as DNA: TGTGCCAGCAGTTCCCTCGAGATGAGTTCACCCCTCCACTTT.

About this clonotype: Because it lacks the conserved phenylalanine or tryptophan at the end, this CDR3 is likely a read error. It is unclear where the CDR3 begins or ends on the DNA, so no DNA is shown, and the CDR3 is as TCRdb lists it. The chain joins TRBV1 to TRBJ1-1. TRBV1 has pseudogene status. The CDR3 length is 15 residues, termini included. The CDR3 reads CTSSHSTGLSTEAFL.

The chain links TRBV19 to TRBJ2-5; TRBD1 is a possible D gene (6 bases). TRBJ2-1 matches the DNA end more closely, so the J call is doubtful. Germline assignment: CDR1 LNHDA and CDR2 SQIVND (reference sequence). CDR3 length equals 13 residues. Here the CDR3 DNA reads TGTGCCAGCAAACAGGGTGGGGTTGGTGAGCAGTTCTTC. This codes for CASKQGGVGEQFF.